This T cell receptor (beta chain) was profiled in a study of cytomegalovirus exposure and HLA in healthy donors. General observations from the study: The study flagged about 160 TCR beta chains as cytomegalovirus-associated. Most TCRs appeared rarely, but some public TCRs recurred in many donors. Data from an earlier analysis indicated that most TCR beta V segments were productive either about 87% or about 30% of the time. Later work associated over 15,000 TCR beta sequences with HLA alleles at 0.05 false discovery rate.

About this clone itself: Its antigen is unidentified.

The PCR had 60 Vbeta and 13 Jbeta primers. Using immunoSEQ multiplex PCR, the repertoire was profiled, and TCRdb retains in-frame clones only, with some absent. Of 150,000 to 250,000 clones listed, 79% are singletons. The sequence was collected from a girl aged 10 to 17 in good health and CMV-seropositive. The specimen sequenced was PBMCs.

CDR3 loop: CASSPRTGGVGGTYGYTF. CDR3 nucleotides: TGTGCCAGCAGCCCCCGGACAGGGGGCGTGGGGGGTACCTATGGCTACACCTTC. The gene calls are TRBV7-2 and TRBJ1-2, with TRBD1 matching over 11 bases. J gave up 4 bases and V 5 bases, and 15 bases lay outside the gene matches. The CDR3 has 18 amino acids. Germline assignment: CDR1 SGHTA and CDR2 FQGNSA.